This T cell receptor beta chain was profiled in a study of cytomegalovirus exposure and HLA in healthy donors. There are 13 residues in the CDR3. V shed 5 bases, J shed 6 bases, and the junction held 4 bases outside the gene matches. In germline, CDR1 is SNHLY, CDR2 FYNNEI. PCR amplification relied on 60 Vbeta primers (plus 13 Jbeta primers). Method: immunoSEQ multiplex PCR; TCRdb's copy keeps in-frame clones and lacks some. The sample has over 150,000 clones, around 80% seen once. The material sequenced was PBMCs. The chain uses TRBV2 and TRBJ1-5, with 7 bases that match TRBD1. This receptor was taken from a woman aged 45-65 years in good health and CMV-seropositive. CDR3 coding DNA: TGTGCCAGCAGTTCCCAGGGGGGTCAGCCCCAGCATTTT. It codes for CASSSQGGQPQHF.